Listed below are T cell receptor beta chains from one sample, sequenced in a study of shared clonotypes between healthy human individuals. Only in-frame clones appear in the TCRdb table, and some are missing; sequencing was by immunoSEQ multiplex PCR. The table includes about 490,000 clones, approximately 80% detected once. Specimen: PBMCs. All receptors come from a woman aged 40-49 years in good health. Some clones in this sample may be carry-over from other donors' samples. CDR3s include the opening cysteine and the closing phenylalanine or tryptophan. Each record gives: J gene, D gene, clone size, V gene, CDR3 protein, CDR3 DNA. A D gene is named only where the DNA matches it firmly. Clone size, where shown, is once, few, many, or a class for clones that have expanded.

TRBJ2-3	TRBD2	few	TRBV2	CASGIGLAGADTQYF	TGTGCCAGCGGCATAGGACTAGCGGGGGCAGATACGCAGTATTTT
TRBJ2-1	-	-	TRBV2	CASSPWGTTNNEQFF	TGTGCCAGCAGCCCTTGGGGGACAACCAACAATGAGCAGTTCTTC
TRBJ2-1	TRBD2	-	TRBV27	CASSLSTGGHEQFF	TGTGCCAGCAGTTTATCCACGGGGGGGCATGAGCAGTTCTTC
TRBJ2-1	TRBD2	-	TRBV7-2	CASSLLRGRGNVQFF	TGTGCCAGCAGCTTACTGCGCGGGAGAGGGAATGTGCAGTTCTTC
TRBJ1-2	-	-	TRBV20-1	CSATGNYGYTF	TGCAGTGCTACGGGAAACTATGGCTACACCTTC
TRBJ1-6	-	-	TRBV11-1	CASSFRRDSPLHF	TGTGCCAGCAGCTTTAGGCGGGATTCACCCCTCCACTTT
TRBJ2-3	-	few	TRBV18	CASSPAGSRTDTQYF	TGTGCCAGCTCACCAGCGGGGAGTCGAACAGATACGCAGTATTTT
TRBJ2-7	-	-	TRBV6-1	CASNLQQQGYEQYF	TGTGCCAGCAATCTCCAACAACAGGGCTACGAGCAGTACTTC
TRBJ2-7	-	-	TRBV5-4	CASSWGHEQYF	TGTGCCAGCAGCTGGGGCCACGAGCAGTACTTC
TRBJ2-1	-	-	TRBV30	CAWSGDGRSYNEQFF	TGTGCCTGGAGTGGGGACGGCCGCTCCTACAATGAGCAGTTCTTC
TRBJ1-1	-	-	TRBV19	CASSIPLRNTEAFF	TGTGCCAGTAGTATCCCGTTGCGGAACACTGAAGCTTTCTTT
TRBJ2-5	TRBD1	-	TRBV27	CASSPGDRDYVTQYF	TGTGCCAGCAGTCCAGGGGACAGGGATTATGTGACCCAGTACTTC
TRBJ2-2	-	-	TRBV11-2	CASENTGELFF	TGTGCCAGCGAGAACACCGGGGAGCTGTTTTTT
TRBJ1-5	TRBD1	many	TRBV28	CASRTGNSNQPQHF	TGTGCCAGCAGGACAGGGAATAGCAATCAGCCCCAGCATTTT
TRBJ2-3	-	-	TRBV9	CASSSPGASTDTQYF	TGTGCCAGCAGCTCCCCGGGGGCTAGCACAGATACGCAGTATTTT
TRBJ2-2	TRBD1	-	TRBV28	CASRRRQGTTGELFF	TGTGCCAGCAGGCGTAGACAGGGGACCACCGGGGAGCTGTTTTTT